The following is a T cell receptor (beta chain) sequence with its context. Its antigen is unknown. The data stem from a study of T cells in tuberculosis. Notes on the study in general: Active tuberculosis cases were adults; controls were adolescents. Shorter CDR3-alpha in active tuberculosis partly drove smaller distances.

J lost 0 bases, V lost 1 base, and 11 bases had no gene match. Germline-derived CDR1 and CDR2 are LNHDA and SQIVND (reference sequence). This CDR3 is built from 18 residues. Unsorted cryopreserved PBMC were sequenced, averaging roughly 100,000 T cells per clinical donor. Sequencing was performed with immunoSEQ multiplex PCR; in TCRdb, only in-frame clones are kept and a portion is missing. The sample holds 35,000 to 45,000 clones, approximately 94% seen once. This TCR was sampled from a donor aged 10-29 years with latent tuberculosis or without tuberculosis infection. Some clones in this sample may be carry-over from other donors' samples. What was sequenced was PBMCs. The J gene is TRBJ1-1, the V gene TRBV19; TRBD1 agrees at 7 bases. CDR3 amino acids: CASSIAAGGTHMNTEAFF. CDR3 DNA: TGTGCCAGTAGTATAGCGGCAGGGGGGACTCACATGAACACTGAAGCTTTCTTT. Full variable domain (remainder filled in from reference TRBV19 and TRBJ1-1): DGGITQSPKYLFRKEGQNVTLSCEQNLNHDAMYWYRQDPGQGLRLIYYSQIVNDFQKGDIAEGYSVSREKKESFPLTVTSAQKNPTAFYLCASSIAAGGTHMNTEAFFGQGTRLTVV.